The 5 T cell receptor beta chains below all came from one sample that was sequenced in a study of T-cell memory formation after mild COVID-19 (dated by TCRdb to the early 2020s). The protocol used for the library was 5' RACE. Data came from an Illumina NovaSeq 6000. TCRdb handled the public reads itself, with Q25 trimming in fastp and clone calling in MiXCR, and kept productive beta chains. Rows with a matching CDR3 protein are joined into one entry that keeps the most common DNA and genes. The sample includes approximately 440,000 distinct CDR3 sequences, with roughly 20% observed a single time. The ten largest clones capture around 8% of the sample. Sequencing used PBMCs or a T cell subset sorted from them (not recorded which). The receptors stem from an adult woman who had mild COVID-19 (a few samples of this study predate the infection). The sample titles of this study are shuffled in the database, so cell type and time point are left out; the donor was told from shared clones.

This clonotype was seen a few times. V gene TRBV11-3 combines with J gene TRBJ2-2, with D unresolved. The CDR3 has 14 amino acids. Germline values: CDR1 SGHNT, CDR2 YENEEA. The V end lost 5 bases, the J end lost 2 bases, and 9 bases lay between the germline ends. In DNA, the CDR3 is TGTGCCAGCAGCAAAGACCATAACACCGGGGAGCTGTTTTTT. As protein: CASSKDHNTGELFF.

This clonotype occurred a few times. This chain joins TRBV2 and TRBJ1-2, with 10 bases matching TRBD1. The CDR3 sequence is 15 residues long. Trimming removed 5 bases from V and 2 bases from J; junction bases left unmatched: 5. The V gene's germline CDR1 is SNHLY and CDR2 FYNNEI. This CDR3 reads CASSWDRGSNYGYTF. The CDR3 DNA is TGTGCCAGCAGTTGGGACAGGGGATCGAACTATGGCTACACCTTC.

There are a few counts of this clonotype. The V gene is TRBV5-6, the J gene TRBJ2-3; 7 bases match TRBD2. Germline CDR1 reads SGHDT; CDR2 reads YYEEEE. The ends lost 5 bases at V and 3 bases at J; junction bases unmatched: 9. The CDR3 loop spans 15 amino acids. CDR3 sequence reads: CASSYIAGPTDTQYF. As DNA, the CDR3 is TGTGCCAGCAGTTATATAGCGGGCCCGACAGATACGCAGTATTTT.

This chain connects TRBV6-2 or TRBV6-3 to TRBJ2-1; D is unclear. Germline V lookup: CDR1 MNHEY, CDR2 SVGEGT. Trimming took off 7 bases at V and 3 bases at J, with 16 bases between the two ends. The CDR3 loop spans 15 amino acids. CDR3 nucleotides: TGTGCCAGCACCTCCGCGAAGTGGGGCTACAATGAGCAGTTCTTC. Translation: CASTSAKWGYNEQFF.

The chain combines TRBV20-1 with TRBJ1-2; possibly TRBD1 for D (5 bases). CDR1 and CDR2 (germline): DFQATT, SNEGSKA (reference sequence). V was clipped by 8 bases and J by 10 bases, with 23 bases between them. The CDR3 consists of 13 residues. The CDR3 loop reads CSPRQITPIAYTF. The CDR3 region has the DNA TGCAGTCCAAGACAGATTACTCCTATCGCCTACACCTTC.